This passage covers 27 T cell receptor beta chains from one sample sequenced in a study of T cells in Graves' hyperthyroidism and ophthalmopathy (dated by TCRdb to 2018 to 2020). The library was prepared using multiplex PCR. Sequencer: Illumina HiSeq 2000. The TCR beta CDR3 regions were amplified from the RNA transcripts. For the first round of RT-PCR on the TCR CDR3, the HTBI primer set was used together with the Qiagen OneStep RT-PCR kit. TCRdb took the public reads, trimmed them with fastp at Q25, ran MiXCR for clone calling and kept in-frame beta chains. Every entry covers one CDR3 protein and lists the most common genes and DNA from its rows. The sample table lists some 770,000 distinct CDR3 sequences, about a sixth of them with a count of one. Around 7.7% of the sample belongs to the ten largest clones. Material for sequencing was blood. These receptors all stem from a man between 18 and 35 years old with Graves' hyperthyroidism.

This chain connects TRBV6-2 or TRBV6-3 to TRBJ2-1; D is perhaps TRBD2 (5 bases). The germline V gene has CDR1 MNHEY and CDR2 SVGEGT. This CDR3 is 18 amino acids long. Deletions cut 0 bases from V and 6 bases from J, with 21 bases between. The CDR3 region has the DNA TGTGCCAGCAGTTACTCGCTGGCAGCGGCCCACCGATCCAATGAGCAGTTCTTC. Amino acid sequence: CASSYSLAAAHRSNEQFF.

This clonotype was seen a few times. The chain employs TRBV4-1 and TRBJ2-7; tentatively, D is TRBD1 (6 bases). Germline V lookup: CDR1 MGHRA, CDR2 YSYEKL. The CDR3 is made up of 15 amino acids. Trimming stripped 0 bases from V and 4 bases from J, with 13 bases between. The CDR3 sequence is CASSQDRGRGYEQYF. The CDR3 DNA reads TGCGCCAGCAGCCAAGATCGTGGCAGGGGATACGAGCAGTACTTC.

The chain couples TRBV6-1 to TRBJ1-2; maybe TRBD1 (5 bases). Looked up from germline, CDR1 is MNHNS and CDR2 is SASEGT. Trimming shortened V by 8 bases and J by 5 bases, and 9 bases separated the two germline ends. The length of the CDR3 is 11 residues. CDR3 sequence (DNA): TGTGCCAGCGCCGAGGGGTATGGCTACACCTTC. It translates to CASAEGYGYTF.

The V and J genes are TRBV4-1 and TRBJ1-6; D unresolved. The CDR3 sequence is 15 residues long. Per germline, CDR1 MGHRA and CDR2 YSYEKL. Trimming pared 5 bases from V and 10 bases from J, leaving 18 bases between. The CDR3 is CASSAQAPFDSPLHF. The CDR3 bases are TGCGCCAGCAGCGCTCAAGCCCCTTTTGACTCACCCCTCCACTTT.

V is TRBV28 and J is TRBJ2-2; D may be TRBD2 (5 bases). This CDR3 comprises 15 residues. V was clipped by 7 bases and J by 3 bases, with 15 bases between them. Per germline, CDR1 MDHEN and CDR2 SYDVKM. Here the CDR3 reads CASNNYGDYTGELFF. The CDR3 nucleotides read TGTGCCAGCAACAATTACGGGGATTACACCGGGGAGCTGTTTTTT. The whole variable domain, remainder taken from reference TRBV28 and TRBJ2-2, is DVKVTQSSRYLVKRTGEKVFLECVQDMDHENMFWYRQDPGLGLRLIYFSYDVKMKEKGDIPEGYSVSREKKERFSLILESASTNQTSMYLCASNNYGDYTGELFFGEGSRLTVL.

The table lists this clonotype with a few counts. The chain recombines TRBV28 with TRBJ2-5, with D perhaps being TRBD1 or TRBD2 (5 bases each). CDR3 length equals 14 residues. Germline CDR1 MDHEN, CDR2 SYDVKM. V was shortened by 11 bases and J by 4 bases, with 20 bases between the two germline ends. The CDR3 DNA follows: TGTGCCTCCCGAGACCCTGAGGGGATAGAGACCCAGTACTTC. It is translated as CASRDPEGIETQYF.

V and J are TRBV9 and TRBJ2-3, with TRBD2 identical over 8 bases. CDR1 is SGDLS and CDR2 is YYNGEE in the germline V gene. The length of the CDR3 is 15 residues. The V segment lost 3 bases and the J segment 2 bases; nucleotides outside the gene matches: 5. CDR3 in DNA: TGTGCCAGCAGCGGGAGCGGGAGTGCCACAGATACGCAGTATTTT. Amino acids: CASSGSGSATDTQYF.

This chain links TRBV7-3 with TRBJ2-1, with unresolved D. The germline V gene encodes CDR1 SGHTA and CDR2 FQGTGA. This CDR3 region has 17 residues. V lost 5 bases to trimming and J lost 0 bases, with 17 bases between them. CDR3 amino acids: CASSAPPGAGSYNEQFF. CDR3 in DNA: TGTGCCAGCAGCGCCCCCCCCGGCGCTGGCTCCTACAATGAGCAGTTCTTC.

This clonotype was seen ten or more times. The CDR3 sequence: CSVAPRGGATDTQYF. DNA of the CDR3: TGCAGCGTTGCCCCGAGGGGTGGAGCCACAGATACGCAGTATTTT. The V call is TRBV29-1, the J call TRBJ2-3; D tentatively reads TRBD1 or TRBD2 (5 bases each). CDR3 size: 15 residues. V shed 4 bases and J shed 2 bases, with 16 bases lying between them. CDR1 and CDR2 (germline): SQVTM, ANQGSEA.

V gene TRBV29-1 combines with J gene TRBJ2-6; D gene unclear. Trimming removed 3 bases from V and 3 bases from J, with 3 bases in between. The length of the CDR3 is 12 residues. Germline CDR1 and CDR2: SQVTM and ANQGSEA. CDR3 DNA: TGCAGCGTTGACCTTGGGGCCAACGTCCTGACTTTC. Protein product: CSVDLGANVLTF.

V gene TRBV24-1 combines with J gene TRBJ1-2; 11 nucleotides align to TRBD1. CDR3 size: 17 residues. With 5 bases clipped from V and 3 bases from J, the junction kept 10 bases outside the gene matches. Germline V lookup: CDR1 KGHDR, CDR2 SFDVKD. This CDR3 is CATSAPRGQGADYGYTF. Written as DNA, the CDR3 is TGTGCCACCAGTGCCCCCCGCGGACAGGGGGCAGACTATGGCTACACCTTC.

This sequence joins TRBV10-3 and TRBJ2-7, with 10 positions matching TRBD2. The CDR3 totals 16 residues. Trimming took 10 bases from V and 7 from J; bases not matched to a gene: 19. Germline-derived CDR1 and CDR2 are ENHRY and SYGVKD. CDR3 residues: CATMRGTSGTSAEQYF. As DNA, the CDR3 is TGTGCCACCATGAGAGGAACTAGCGGGACCTCGGCAGAGCAGTACTTC.

There are many counts of this clonotype. A read error may be the cause here, since a much bigger clone is one base away. V usage is TRBV30 and J usage is TRBJ1-2, with D hard to call. Germline V lookup: CDR1 GTSNPN, CDR2 SVGIG (reference sequence). The CDR3 spans 14 residues. CDR3 sequence reads: CACRGLSTNYGHTF. The CDR3 DNA follows: TGTGCCTGTCGTGGTCTCAGTACTAACTATGGCCACACCTTC.

This clonotype has a count of ten or more. This rearrangement joins TRBV27 to TRBJ2-2; the match to TRBD1 covers 7 bases. Germline V lookup: CDR1 MNHEY, CDR2 SMNVEV (reference sequence). This CDR3 is 17 amino acids long. Unmatched junction bases numbered 11, after V lost 2 bases and J lost 5 bases. CDR3 DNA: TGTGCCAGCAGTTTAGACAGGGAATATTTGCTGACCGGGGAGCTGTTTTTT. It is translated as CASSLDREYLLTGELFF.

This clonotype was seen at least ten times. The chain carries TRBV2 and TRBJ2-2, with D possibly TRBD2 on 5 matching bases. CDR3 size: 15 residues. V lost 0 bases and J 7 bases, leaving 12 bases between the germline ends. Germline V gene lookup returns CDR1 SNHLY and CDR2 FYNNEI. In nucleotides, the CDR3 is TGTGCCAGCAGTGAAGCGCGGAGGAGTGGCGGGGAGCTGTTTTTT. It specifies CASSEARRSGGELFF.

The chain has TRBV18 and TRBJ2-5; tentatively, D is TRBD2 (5 bases). CDR1 is KGHSH and CDR2 is LQKENI in the germline V gene. Trimming shortened V by 3 bases and J by 3 bases, and 11 bases separated the two germline ends. The CDR3 has 14 amino acids. The CDR3 region is CASSPDWGEETQYF. The CDR3 bases are TGTGCCAGCTCACCCGACTGGGGAGAAGAGACCCAGTACTTC.

This clonotype came up many times. The V and J genes are TRBV2 and TRBJ2-3, with 7 bases lining up with TRBD1. This CDR3 has 15 amino acids. J was trimmed by 2 bases and V by 4 bases; bases with no gene match: 6. Germline CDR1 reads SNHLY; CDR2 reads FYNNEI. CDR3 sequence: CASSASDRATDTQYF. Written as DNA, the CDR3 is TGTGCCAGCAGTGCAAGCGACAGGGCCACAGATACGCAGTATTTT.

This clonotype has at least ten counts. This sequence joins TRBV28 and TRBJ2-1, with TRBD2 matching over 8 bases. Germline trimming cut 8 bases from V and 3 bases from J; bases unmatched to any gene: 15. Germline-derived CDR1 and CDR2 are MDHEN and SYDVKM. The CDR3 has 17 amino acids. CDR3 loop: CASLNLGGSGSYNEQFF. In nucleotides, the CDR3 is TGTGCCAGCCTAAATTTGGGGGGGAGCGGGAGCTACAATGAGCAGTTCTTC.

The chain uses TRBV7-2 and TRBJ2-2; 8 positions agree with TRBD1. J gave up 7 bases and V 2 bases, and 3 bases lay outside the gene matches. This CDR3 has 14 residues. CDR1 and CDR2 from the germline V gene are SGHTA and FQGNSA. The CDR3 reads CASSLPGGYGELFF. In DNA form, the CDR3 reads TGTGCCAGCAGCTTACCAGGGGGCTACGGGGAGCTGTTTTTT.

The V call is TRBV10-3, the J call TRBJ1-1; 8 nucleotides agree with TRBD1. The CDR3 runs 15 residues. The ends lost 0 bases at V and 4 bases at J; junction bases unmatched: 4. The germline V gene encodes CDR1 ENHRY and CDR2 SYGVKD. The CDR3 nucleotides are TGTGCCATCAGTGAGTCGGGACAGGAGTCCACTGAAGCTTTCTTT. Translation gives CAISESGQESTEAFF.

This sequence joins TRBV6-1 and TRBJ1-1; D gene uncertain. This CDR3 contains 17 residues. From germline, CDR1 is MNHNS and CDR2 SASEGT. Trimming took 1 base from V and 4 from J, leaving 19 bases between them. The CDR3 DNA reads TGTGCCAGCAGTGAAGTTCGATGGACGTTGACGGCCACTGAAGCTTTCTTT. Protein: CASSEVRWTLTATEAFF.

This clonotype turned up a few times. This chain uses TRBV15 with TRBJ1-5; D ambiguous. CDR3 length: 16 residues. CDR1 and CDR2 from the germline V gene are LNHNV and YYDKDF (reference sequence). Between the trimmed V and J ends, which lost 5 bases and 1 base, there was a span of 15 bases. DNA for the CDR3: TGTGCCACCAGCCGACTGGGATCTGGGAGCAATCAGCCCCAGCATTTT. It is translated as CATSRLGSGSNQPQHF.

This clonotype showed up just a few times. The chain couples TRBV6-2 or TRBV6-3 to TRBJ2-5, with 13 bases that match TRBD2. Germline loops: CDR1 MNHEY, CDR2 SVGEGT. CDR3 length: 14 amino acids. The V gene end was trimmed by 6 bases and the J gene end by 12 bases; junction bases not matched to a gene: 10. CDR3 DNA sequence: TGTGCCAGCAGCCCCCGGACTAGCGGGAGTATGAAGTACTTC. Encoded protein: CASSPRTSGSMKYF.

This clonotype was recorded once. One base away lies a much larger clone, so this may be a sequencing read error. The chain links TRBV5-1 to TRBJ2-7; tentatively, D is TRBD2 (5 bases). Between the trimmed V and J ends, which lost 4 bases and 4 bases, there was a span of 15 bases. The germline V gene encodes CDR1 SGHRS and CDR2 YFSETQ. This CDR3 is built from 14 residues. The CDR3 region is CASSPGITGYEQYF. The DNA of the CDR3 is TGCGCCAGCAGCCCGGGGATAACGGGGTACGAGCAGTACTTC.

The sample holds many counts of this clonotype. This chain uses TRBV30 with TRBJ2-7, with D tentatively TRBD1 or TRBD2 (5 bases each). Germline-derived CDR1 and CDR2 are GTSNPN and SVGIG (reference sequence). This CDR3 comprises 15 residues. The germline V and J ends were trimmed by 1 base and 3 bases, with 16 bases remaining between them. CDR3 sequence reads: CAWSGLWGRSYEQYF. The CDR3 bases are TGTGCCTGGAGTGGGTTGTGGGGACGGAGCTACGAGCAGTACTTC. The whole variable domain, remainder taken from reference TRBV30 and TRBJ2-7, is SQTIHQWPATLVQPVGSPLSLECTVEGTSNPNLYWYRQAAGRGLQLLFYSVGIGQISSEVPQNLSASRPQDRQFILSSKKLLLSDSGFYLCAWSGLWGRSYEQYFGPGTRLTVT.

V is TRBV20-1 and J is TRBJ2-2; D is unclear. This CDR3 has 14 residues. Germline V gene lookup returns CDR1 DFQATT and CDR2 SNEGSKA (reference sequence). Trimming removed 3 bases from V and 2 bases from J, with 10 bases in between. The CDR3 region is CSASPNLNTGELFF. The DNA for the CDR3 is TGCAGTGCTAGTCCTAATCTTAACACCGGGGAGCTGTTTTTT.

This clonotype was found many times. V gene TRBV24-1 combines with J gene TRBJ2-2, with D hard to call. The CDR3 extends over 16 amino acids. The V gene lost 2 bases and the J gene lost 7 bases, with 16 bases spanning the gap. Germline lookup yields CDR1 KGHDR and CDR2 SFDVKD. CDR3 DNA sequence: TGTGCCACCAGTGATTCACTGGATTCTTACAGCGGGGAGCTGTTTTTT. This codes for CATSDSLDSYSGELFF.